Following are 25 T cell receptor beta chains from one sample sequenced in a study of shared clonotypes between healthy human individuals. The repertoire was sequenced with immunoSEQ multiplex PCR; TCRdb's copy has only in-frame clones and lacks some. The sample lists under 1 million clones; roughly 92% were seen once. The naive CD8 subset, CD45RO-negative cells positively selected for CCR7, excluded terminally differentiated effector memory CD45RA+ cells. The sequencing input was naive CD8+ T cells sorted from blood. These receptors came from a man younger than 45 in good health.

V is TRBV5-4 and J is TRBJ2-7, with 12 bases fitting TRBD2. The CDR3 sequence is 15 residues long. Per germline, CDR1 SGHNT and CDR2 YYREEE (reference sequence). The ends lost 4 bases at V and 4 bases at J; junction bases unmatched: 6. The DNA of the CDR3 is TGTGCCAGCAGCGGCGGACTAGCGGGGCCATACGAGCAGTACTTC. Translated, it gives CASSGGLAGPYEQYF.

The chain uses TRBV28 and TRBJ2-1; D is undetermined. V gave up 3 bases and J gave up 4 bases, with 4 bases separating them. This CDR3 has 12 residues. The germline V gene encodes CDR1 MDHEN and CDR2 SYDVKM. CDR3 region: CASSFPYNEQFF. The CDR3 DNA reads as TGTGCCAGCAGTTTTCCTTACAATGAGCAGTTCTTC.

This clone has only a few counts. The genes are TRBV7-9 and TRBJ1-1; no firm D call. V lost 8 bases to trimming and J lost 4 bases, with 8 bases between them. The CDR3 spans 11 residues. Germline loops: CDR1 SEHNR, CDR2 FQNEAQ (reference sequence). CDR3 nucleotide sequence: TGTGCCAGCGGCTGGACCACTGAAGCTTTCTTT. Translating gives CASGWTTEAFF.

The chain carries TRBV4-3 and TRBJ2-3; 10 bases line up with TRBD1. J gave up 2 bases and V 3 bases, and 8 bases lay outside the gene matches. The CDR3 spans 17 residues. Germline-derived CDR1 and CDR2 are LGHNA and YSLEER. This CDR3 reads CASSQAGTGVFTDTQYF. The CDR3 region has the DNA TGCGCCAGCAGCCAGGCTGGGACAGGGGTTTTCACAGATACGCAGTATTTT.

This rearrangement joins TRBV7-9 to TRBJ1-4, with 7 bases matching TRBD1. The ends lost 2 bases at V and 7 bases at J; junction bases unmatched: 10. Germline assignment: CDR1 SEHNR and CDR2 FQNEAQ (reference sequence). This CDR3 region has 16 residues. The CDR3 DNA sequence: TGTGCCAGCAGCTTATCCACGGACAGGCGTGGTGAAAAACTGTTTTTT. It specifies CASSLSTDRRGEKLFF.

This chain links TRBV10-3 with TRBJ2-6; no firm D call. V dropped 4 bases and J dropped 1 base, with 8 bases sitting between them. Germline lookup yields CDR1 ENHRY and CDR2 SYGVKD. The CDR3 loop spans 15 amino acids. The CDR3 loop reads CAISAGPSGANVLTF. The DNA of the CDR3 is TGTGCCATCAGTGCGGGCCCGTCTGGGGCCAACGTCCTGACTTTC.

V gene TRBV5-1 combines with J gene TRBJ2-2, with 9 bases matching TRBD2. The CDR3 is made up of 16 amino acids. Germline values: CDR1 SGHRS, CDR2 YFSETQ. J gave up 0 bases and V 5 bases, and 5 bases lay outside the gene matches. The CDR3 is CASRTTSGSNTGELFF. CDR3 DNA sequence: TGCGCCAGCAGAACTACTAGCGGGTCGAACACCGGGGAGCTGTTTTTT.

CDR3 region: CAWGDGSEQFF. The CDR3 DNA follows: TGTGCCTGGGGGGACGGGAGTGAGCAGTTCTTC. The chain links TRBV30 to TRBJ2-1; D possibly corresponds to TRBD2 (6 bases). Trimming took off 5 bases at V and 9 bases at J, with 11 bases between the two ends. This CDR3 has 11 residues. Germline V CDR1 and CDR2: GTSNPN, SVGIG (reference sequence).

The chain employs TRBV2 and TRBJ2-3; 9 bases are a match to TRBD2. After removal of 11 bases from V and 4 bases from J, the junction contained 22 bases not matched to a gene. This CDR3 is 18 amino acids long. From germline, CDR1 is SNHLY and CDR2 FYNNEI. The CDR3 protein is CASPGLAGMVLGADTQYF. The CDR3 DNA is TGTGCCTCACCTGGTCTAGCGGGAATGGTATTAGGGGCAGATACGCAGTATTTT. The full variable domain, rest sourced from reference TRBV2 and TRBJ2-3, is EPEVTQTPSHQVTQMGQEVILRCVPISNHLYFYWYRQILGQKVEFLVSFYNNEISEKSEIFDDQFSVERPDGSNFTLKIRSTKLEDSAMYFCASPGLAGMVLGADTQYFGPGTRLTVL.

Note on this clone: The identical CDR3 is also encoded by other nucleotide sequences in the sample. J is TRBJ1-1 and V is TRBV4-1; 7 bases agree with TRBD1. CDR3 length: 14 amino acids. Germline assignment: CDR1 MGHRA and CDR2 YSYEKL. V was clipped by 1 base and J by 4 bases; unmatched bases: 3. CDR3 sequence reads: CASSQGQGGTEAFF. CDR3 coding DNA: TGCGCCAGCAGCCAAGGGCAGGGGGGCACTGAAGCTTTCTTT.

The V and J genes are TRBV5-6 and TRBJ2-7; D is undetermined. Trimming left V 5 bases short and J 5 bases short, with 14 bases between. This CDR3 comprises 13 residues. Germline loops: CDR1 SGHDT, CDR2 YYEEEE. CDR3 bases: TGTGCCAGCAGGGAACTGGAGTATGACGAGCAGTACTTC. This sequence encodes CASRELEYDEQYF.

The chain recombines TRBV7-9 with TRBJ2-1, with TRBD1 matching 8 bases. CDR3 length: 18 amino acids. V lost 2 bases to trimming and J lost 3 bases; unmatched junction nucleotides: 12. Germline CDR1 is SEHNR and CDR2 is FQNEAQ (reference sequence). CDR3 residues: CASSLSDRGSSRYNEQFF. The CDR3 DNA reads TGTGCCAGCAGCTTATCCGACAGGGGATCGTCCCGCTACAATGAGCAGTTCTTC.

The DNA for the CDR3 is TGTGCCAGCAGCCCTTACGGGTACACAGATACGCAGTATTTT. It specifies CASSPYGYTDTQYF. The chain uses TRBV9 and TRBJ2-3; D is uncertain. Germline CDR1 SGDLS, CDR2 YYNGEE. The V end was cut by 4 bases, the J end by 2 bases, with 11 bases between. The CDR3 is made up of 14 amino acids.

CDR3 in amino acids: CASSLKGQGHNEQFF. The CDR3 DNA sequence: TGTGCCAGCAGCTTGAAAGGACAGGGCCACAATGAGCAGTTCTTC. The chain carries TRBV5-8 and TRBJ2-1; TRBD1 matches at 8 bases. With 1 base clipped from V and 5 bases from J, the junction kept 5 bases outside the gene matches. The CDR3 contains 15 residues. Germline loops: CDR1 SGHTS, CDR2 YDEGEE.

The chain employs TRBV7-8 and TRBJ2-5; a possible D gene is TRBD2 (6 bases). The CDR3 is 15 amino acids. Trimming left V 7 bases short and J 5 bases short, with 20 bases between. The V gene's germline CDR1 is SGHVS and CDR2 FQNEAQ. For the CDR3, the DNA is TGTGCCAGCACCCGCGGGGTTTCGTTTGTCGAGACCCAGTACTTC. Its protein is CASTRGVSFVETQYF.

Comment on this clone: Other DNA sequences in the same sample also yield this CDR3. V and J are TRBV5-4 and TRBJ2-6; D remains ambiguous. Trimming shortened V by 2 bases and J by 1 base, and 7 bases separated the two germline ends. The CDR3 length is 15 residues. Germline V gene sequence: CDR1 SGHNT, CDR2 YYREEE (reference sequence). The CDR3 loop is CASSFLGSGANVLTF. The CDR3 DNA reads TGTGCCAGCAGCTTTCTAGGATCTGGGGCCAACGTCCTGACTTTC.

This chain uses TRBV29-1 with TRBJ2-1; 10 nucleotides match TRBD2. V lost 4 bases, J lost 2 bases, and 8 bases stayed unmatched. The germline V gene encodes CDR1 SQVTM and CDR2 ANQGSEA. The CDR3 loop spans 16 amino acids. The CDR3 nucleotides read TGCAGCGTTGTCTCTAGCGGGAGAGGAACCTACAATGAGCAGTTCTTC. As protein: CSVVSSGRGTYNEQFF.

The chain is built from TRBV27 and TRBJ2-3, with 11 positions matching TRBD2. CDR1 and CDR2 from the germline V gene are MNHEY and SMNVEV (reference sequence). The ends lost 5 bases at V and 6 bases at J; junction bases unmatched: 19. CDR3 length: 19 residues. The DNA for the CDR3 is TGTGCCAGCAGTGTCCAACTAATCTTGACTAGCGGGGATTTGGATACGCAGTATTTT. Protein: CASSVQLILTSGDLDTQYF.

This chain uses TRBV6-5 with TRBJ2-1, with D hard to call. CDR3 length equals 14 residues. CDR1 MNHEY and CDR2 SVGAGI come from the germline V gene. Trimming took 2 bases from V and 0 from J, leaving 5 bases between them. The CDR3 nucleotides read TGTGCCAGCAGTTACGGGAACTCCTACAATGAGCAGTTCTTC. It yields the protein CASSYGNSYNEQFF.

J is TRBJ2-3 and V is TRBV5-4; 12 bases fit TRBD2. Germline CDR1 is SGHNT and CDR2 is YYREEE (reference sequence). The CDR3 consists of 19 residues. Unmatched junction bases numbered 16, after V lost 4 bases and J lost 4 bases. In DNA form, the CDR3 reads TGTGCCAGCAGCCCTCCCTCTAGCGGGAGGGCCCCGGAGTCAGATACGCAGTATTTT. This codes for CASSPPSSGRAPESDTQYF.

V is TRBV6-6 and J is TRBJ2-3, with D perhaps being TRBD1 or TRBD2 (5 bases each). Trimming took 9 bases from V and 3 from J, leaving 19 bases between them. Germline lookup yields CDR1 MNHNY and CDR2 SVGAGI (reference sequence). This CDR3 spans 15 amino acids. The CDR3 DNA reads TGTGCCAGTGACCAGCTGGGACCATTTACAGATACGCAGTATTTT. Translating it yields CASDQLGPFTDTQYF.

V is TRBV27 and J is TRBJ1-2; 9 nucleotides match TRBD1. V lost 5 bases, J lost 4 bases, and 8 bases stayed unmatched. This CDR3 has 15 residues. Germline CDR1 is MNHEY and CDR2 is SMNVEV (reference sequence). CDR3 residues: CASSPNRGRGYGYTF. The CDR3 nucleotides read TGTGCCAGCAGTCCGAACAGGGGGCGCGGCTATGGCTACACCTTC.

The chain carries TRBV7-9 and TRBJ2-1, with 8 bases lining up with TRBD2. CDR3 length equals 17 residues. The germline gives CDR1 SEHNR, CDR2 FQNEAQ (reference sequence). V shed 5 bases, J shed 0 bases, and the junction held 9 bases outside the gene matches. The CDR3 region has the DNA TGTGCCAGCAGCAACACGGGAGGGACTAGCTCCTACAATGAGCAGTTCTTC. This translates into CASSNTGGTSSYNEQFF.

The chain links TRBV6-4 to TRBJ2-1, with TRBD1 matching over 8 bases. This CDR3 is built from 16 residues. V shed 6 bases and J 3 bases; nucleotides not matched to a gene: 10. Germline V lookup: CDR1 MRHNA, CDR2 SNTAGT. This CDR3 is CASRETGTGFYNEQFF. CDR3 coding DNA: TGTGCCAGCAGGGAAACCGGGACAGGCTTCTACAATGAGCAGTTCTTC.

The chain is built from TRBV2 and TRBJ1-2, with D possibly TRBD1 on 5 matching bases. This CDR3 comprises 15 residues. CDR1 is SNHLY, CDR2 FYNNEI, per germline. V was trimmed by 6 bases and J by 10 bases, leaving 24 bases between them. CDR3 sequence (DNA): TGTGCCAGCAGAGAATCCCAGGGCTTGGGATTCGCCTACACCTTC. This sequence encodes CASRESQGLGFAYTF.